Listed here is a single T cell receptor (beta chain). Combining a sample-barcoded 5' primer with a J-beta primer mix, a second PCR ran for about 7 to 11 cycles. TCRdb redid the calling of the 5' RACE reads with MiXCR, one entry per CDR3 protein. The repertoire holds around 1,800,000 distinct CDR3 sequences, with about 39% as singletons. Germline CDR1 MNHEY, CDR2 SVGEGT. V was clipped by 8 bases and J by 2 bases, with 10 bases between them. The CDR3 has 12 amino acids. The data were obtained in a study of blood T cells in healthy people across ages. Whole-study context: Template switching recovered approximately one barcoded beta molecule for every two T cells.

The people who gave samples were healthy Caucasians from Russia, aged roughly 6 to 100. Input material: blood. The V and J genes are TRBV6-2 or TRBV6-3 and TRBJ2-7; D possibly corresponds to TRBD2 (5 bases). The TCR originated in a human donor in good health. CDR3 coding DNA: TGTGCCAGCGAGGGCCATACCTACGAGCAGTACTTC. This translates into CASEGHTYEQYF.